A selection of T cell receptor beta chains follows, all from one sample in a study of CD8 T cells in ankylosing spondylitis. TCRdb reprocessed the 5' RACE reads via MiXCR and lists one record per CDR3 protein. The sample shows under 950,000 distinct CDR3 sequences, under 20% of them seen only once. Sequencing used blood, either unsorted or a sorted T cell fraction (not recorded which). The receptors come from a male donor with ankylosing spondylitis. Each CDR3 is given with its conserved first and last residue. A D gene is named only where the DNA matches it firmly. Clone size is shown for a subset of rows, as once, few, many or a class of expanded clone.

d_gene	v_gene	abundance	j_gene	CDR3aa	CDR3nt
TRBD1	TRBV3-1	.	TRBJ2-1	CASIGDRVNEQFF	TGTGCCAGCATTGGGGACAGGGTCAATGAGCAGTTCTTC
.	TRBV10-2	few	TRBJ1-2	CASSDSLNYGYTF	TGCGCCAGCAGTGACAGTTTAAACTATGGCTACACCTTC
.	TRBV6-6	few	TRBJ2-7	CASSYSLGEQYF	TGTGCCAGCAGTTACTCTTTGGGGGAGCAGTACTTC
TRBD2	TRBV20-1	.	TRBJ2-1	CSARVSSGRHNEQFF	TGCAGTGCTAGAGTATCCAGCGGGAGGCACAATGAGCAGTTCTTC
.	TRBV5-1	.	TRBJ2-7	CASSTWSGSYEQYF	TGCGCCAGCAGCACCTGGAGCGGCTCCTACGAGCAGTACTTC
.	TRBV30	.	TRBJ1-2	CAWRESWGNYGYTF	TGTGCCTGGAGGGAGTCCTGGGGAAACTATGGCTACACCTTC
TRBD1	TRBV20-1	many	TRBJ1-1	CSAREGGVWAFF	TGCAGTGCTAGAGAAGGGGGCGTGTGGGCTTTCTTT
.	TRBV6-5	.	TRBJ2-1	CASSPSLTRKKNEQFF	TGTGCCAGCAGTCCCTCACTAACGCGGAAAAAAAATGAGCAGTTCTTC
.	TRBV5-1	few	TRBJ2-7	CASSVGNSHEQYF	TGCGCCAGCAGCGTGGGGAATTCCCACGAGCAGTACTTC
.	TRBV27	few	TRBJ2-2	CASSPIHMTGELFF	TGTGCCAGCAGTCCCATCCACATGACCGGGGAGCTGTTTTTT
.	TRBV7-9	few	TRBJ2-3	CASSSSALGTDTQYF	TGTGCCAGCAGCTCATCCGCGTTGGGCACAGATACGCAGTATTTT
.	TRBV7-3	.	TRBJ2-7	CASSPPGSEQYF	TGTGCCAGCAGCCCGCCGGGCTCTGAGCAGTACTTC
.	TRBV10-3	few	TRBJ2-1	CAIRIRDPGEQFF	TGTGCCATCAGGATCCGGGACCCCGGTGAGCAGTTCTTC
TRBD2	TRBV4-3	many	TRBJ2-1	CASSQGTSSYNEQFF	TGCGCCAGCAGCCAAGGGACTAGCAGCTACAATGAGCAGTTCTTC
.	TRBV4-3	.	TRBJ2-7	CASSQGVGLLYEQYF	TGCGCCAGCAGCCAAGGGGTGGGACTCTTATACGAGCAGTACTTC
TRBD2	TRBV15	.	TRBJ2-5	CATSVSGRGETQYF	TGTGCCACCAGCGTTAGCGGGAGGGGTGAGACCCAGTACTTC
.	TRBV4-1	.	TRBJ1-4	CASSQTAPNEKLFF	TGCGCCAGCAGCCAAACAGCCCCCAATGAAAAACTGTTTTTT